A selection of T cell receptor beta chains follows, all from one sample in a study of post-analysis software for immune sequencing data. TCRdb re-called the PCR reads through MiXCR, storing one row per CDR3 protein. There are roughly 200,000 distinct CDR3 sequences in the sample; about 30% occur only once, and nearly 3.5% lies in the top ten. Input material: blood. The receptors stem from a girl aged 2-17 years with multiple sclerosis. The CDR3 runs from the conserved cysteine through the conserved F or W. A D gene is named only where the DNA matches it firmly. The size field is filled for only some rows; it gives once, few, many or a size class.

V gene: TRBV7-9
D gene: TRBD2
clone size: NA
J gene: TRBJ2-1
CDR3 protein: CTSSLVTSGGNEQFF
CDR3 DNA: TGTACCAGCAGCTTAGTCACTAGCGGGGGCAATGAGCAGTTCTTC

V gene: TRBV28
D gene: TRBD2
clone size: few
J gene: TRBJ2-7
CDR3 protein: CASSAAGGHNEQYF
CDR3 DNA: TGTGCCAGCAGTGCGGCGGGAGGGCATAACGAGCAGTACTTC

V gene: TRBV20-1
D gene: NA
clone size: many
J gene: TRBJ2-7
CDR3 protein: CSARDRLAGTYEQYF
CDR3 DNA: TGCAGTGCTAGAGATCGGCTCGCGGGCACCTACGAGCAGTACTTC

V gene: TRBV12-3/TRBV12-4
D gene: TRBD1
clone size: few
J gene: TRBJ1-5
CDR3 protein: CASSPPGQGVGQPQHF
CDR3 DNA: TGTGCCAGCAGTCCACCGGGACAGGGGGTTGGTCAGCCCCAGCATTTT

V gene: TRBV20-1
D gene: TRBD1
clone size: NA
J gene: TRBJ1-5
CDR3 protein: CSASEGQGLVQPQHF
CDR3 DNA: TGCAGTGCTAGTGAAGGACAGGGGCTTGTTCAGCCCCAGCATTTT

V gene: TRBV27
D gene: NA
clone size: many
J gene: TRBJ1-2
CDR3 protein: CASSQNGYGYTF
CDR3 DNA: TGTGCCAGCAGTCAAAACGGCTATGGCTACACCTTC

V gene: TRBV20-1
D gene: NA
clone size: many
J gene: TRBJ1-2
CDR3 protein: CSARDAGVWALNYGYTF
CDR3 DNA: TGCAGTGCTAGAGACGCGGGGGTGTGGGCCCTTAACTATGGCTACACCTTC

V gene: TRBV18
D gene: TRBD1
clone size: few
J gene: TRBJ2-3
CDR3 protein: CASSPGTGFASTDTQYF
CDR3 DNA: TGTGCCAGCTCACCCGGGACAGGCTTCGCTAGCACAGATACGCAGTATTTT

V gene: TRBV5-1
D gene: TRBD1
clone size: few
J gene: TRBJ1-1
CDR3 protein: CASSLEGQGRTEAFF
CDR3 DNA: TGCGCCAGCAGCCTAGAAGGACAGGGGCGCACTGAAGCTTTCTTT

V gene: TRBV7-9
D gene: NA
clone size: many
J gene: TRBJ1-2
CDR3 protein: CASSYPRGQFYGYTF
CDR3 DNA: TGTGCCAGCAGCTACCCACGTGGACAGTTCTATGGCTACACCTTC

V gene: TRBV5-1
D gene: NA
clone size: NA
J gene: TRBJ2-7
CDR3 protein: CASSPRTLGTLNYEQYF
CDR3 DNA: TGCGCCAGCAGCCCCAGAACCCTCGGGACACTCAACTACGAGCAGTACTTC

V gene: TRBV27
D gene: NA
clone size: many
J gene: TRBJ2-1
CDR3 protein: CASNPTGSSYNEQFF
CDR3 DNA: TGTGCCAGCAACCCGACAGGTTCGTCCTACAATGAGCAGTTCTTC

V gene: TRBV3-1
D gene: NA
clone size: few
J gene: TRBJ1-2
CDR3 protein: CASSHDAGFGYTF
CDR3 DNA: TGTGCCAGCAGTCACGACGCAGGGTTTGGCTACACCTTC